The 24 T cell receptor beta chains given below trace back to one sample, sequenced in a study of OX40 agonist ivuxolimab in advanced cancers. The protocol was immunoSEQ multiplex PCR, while the TCRdb copy is restricted to in-frame clones and leaves out a portion. The sample carries fewer than 75,000 clones, roughly nine tenths recorded once. Here the sequenced sample was CD4+ or CD8+ T cells sorted from blood, taken in a trial of the OX40 agonist ivuxolimab. These receptors were taken from an adult with an advanced solid tumor such as melanoma, head and neck, liver or kidney cancer.

CDR3 in amino acids: CASSQLGWFGNEQFF. CDR3 sequence (DNA): TGCGCCAGCAGCCAACTAGGATGGTTCGGGAATGAGCAGTTCTTC. The rearrangement uses TRBV4-1 and TRBJ2-1, with D uncertain. The germline gives CDR1 MGHRA, CDR2 YSYEKL. The CDR3 totals 15 residues. The V and J ends lost 2 bases and 7 bases respectively, with 15 bases between them.

This sequence joins TRBV5-1 and TRBJ2-7; the match to TRBD1 covers 10 bases. With 4 bases clipped from V and 7 bases from J, the junction kept 11 bases outside the gene matches. The length of the CDR3 is 15 residues. The V gene's germline CDR1 is SGHRS and CDR2 YFSETQ. DNA of the CDR3: TGCGCCAGCAGCCCCCCCGGGACAGGGGTAAGAGAGCAGTACTTC. It is translated as CASSPPGTGVREQYF.

The V gene is TRBV19, the J gene TRBJ1-5, with 8 bases fitting TRBD1. The germline gives CDR1 LNHDA, CDR2 SQIVND (reference sequence). J was trimmed by 7 bases and V by 5 bases; bases with no gene match: 4. The CDR3 spans 13 residues. The CDR3 is CASSPQGGQPQHF. The CDR3, as DNA: TGTGCCAGTAGTCCACAGGGGGGCCAGCCCCAGCATTTT.

This chain uses TRBV7-2 with TRBJ1-2; D is possibly TRBD1 (5 bases). V was trimmed by 4 bases and J by 4 bases, leaving 19 bases between them. CDR1 is SGHTA, CDR2 FQGNSA, per germline. CDR3 length: 16 amino acids. The CDR3 spells CASSSTGGTGAYGYTF. The CDR3 DNA reads TGTGCCAGCAGCTCTACAGGAGGCACAGGAGCCTATGGCTACACCTTC. Full variable domain (remainder filled in from reference TRBV7-2 and TRBJ1-2): GAGVSQSPSNKVTEKGKDVELRCDPISGHTALYWYRQSLGQGLEFLIYFQGNSAPDKSGLPSDRFSAERTGGSVSTLTIQRTQQEDSAVYLCASSSTGGTGAYGYTFGSGTRLTVV.

The chain links TRBV7-9 to TRBJ2-3; D not resolved. The CDR3 runs 15 residues. CDR1 and CDR2 (germline): SEHNR, FQNEAQ (reference sequence). V lost 3 bases to trimming and J lost 4 bases, with 14 bases between them. The CDR3 here is CASSLGGVGADTQYF. The CDR3 nucleotides are TGTGCCAGCAGCTTGGGCGGAGTTGGGGCAGATACGCAGTATTTT.

The chain is built from TRBV5-1 and TRBJ2-3, with 9 bases identical to TRBD2. CDR1 and CDR2 (germline): SGHRS, YFSETQ. Trimming took 3 bases from V and 4 from J; bases not matched to a gene: 15. This CDR3 is built from 18 residues. CDR3 sequence (DNA): TGCGCCAGCAGCTCCCGGGGGGCGCTAGCGGGGATTTCAGATACGCAGTATTTT. Its protein product is CASSSRGALAGISDTQYF.

The genes are TRBV7-9 and TRBJ2-2; 11 bases line up with TRBD1. The J segment lost 7 bases and the V segment lost 6 bases, leaving 10 bases of the junction unmatched. CDR1 is SEHNR and CDR2 is FQNEAQ in the germline V gene (reference sequence). The CDR3 extends over 16 amino acids. The CDR3 loop is CASRPDRGQLGGELFF. The CDR3 DNA follows: TGTGCCAGCAGACCGGACAGGGGGCAATTGGGCGGGGAGCTGTTTTTT.

The chain employs TRBV5-1 and TRBJ1-2, with TRBD1 matching 7 bases. The CDR3 has 16 amino acids. J lost 0 bases, V lost 0 bases, and 5 bases had no gene match. Germline values: CDR1 SGHRS, CDR2 YFSETQ. The CDR3 sequence is CASSLGGQQTNYGYTF. The CDR3 nucleotides read TGCGCCAGCAGCTTGGGGGGACAGCAAACTAACTATGGCTACACCTTC.

This clone was seen only once. The J gene is TRBJ2-3, the V gene TRBV7-2; possible D gene TRBD2, 6 bases. CDR1 SGHTA and CDR2 FQGNSA come from the germline V gene. The CDR3 has 15 residues. Trimming pared 5 bases from V and 6 bases from J, leaving 18 bases between. CDR3 nucleotides: TGTGCCAGCAGCCCCCGCGCGAGAGGGAGGGATACGCAGTATTTT. It encodes CASSPRARGRDTQYF.

The chain couples TRBV7-9 to TRBJ1-4; 11 bases match TRBD1. The CDR3 runs 16 residues. Germline V gene sequence: CDR1 SEHNR, CDR2 FQNEAQ (reference sequence). V lost 2 bases, J lost 6 bases, and 5 bases stayed unmatched. The CDR3 spells CASSLLGQGADEKLFF. As DNA, the CDR3 is TGTGCCAGCAGCTTACTCGGACAGGGGGCGGATGAAAAACTGTTTTTT.

The gene calls are TRBV5-1 and TRBJ2-5; D is possibly TRBD2 (5 bases). The CDR3 consists of 14 residues. Looked up from germline, CDR1 is SGHRS and CDR2 is YFSETQ. V was clipped by 4 bases and J by 5 bases, with 15 bases between them. The CDR3 DNA is TGCGCCAGCAGCCCTCTAGCATCGAAGGAGACCCAGTACTTC. It encodes CASSPLASKETQYF.

This chain joins TRBV4-1 and TRBJ2-5; D ambiguous. The better agreement between TRBJ2-7 and the DNA end casts doubt on the J call. This CDR3 is 14 amino acids long. From germline, CDR1 is MGHRA and CDR2 YSYEKL. The CDR3 DNA reads as TGCGCCAGCAGCCAAGGATCTAGAACGCTCGAGCAGTACTTC. Its protein is CASSQGSRTLEQYF.

The chain combines TRBV5-1 with TRBJ2-5; 12 nucleotides line up with TRBD2. After removal of 4 bases from V and 5 bases from J, the junction contained 12 bases not matched to a gene. Germline CDR1 SGHRS, CDR2 YFSETQ. CDR3 length equals 17 residues. CDR3 sequence: CASSPKATSGRRETQYF. The CDR3 region has the DNA TGCGCCAGCAGCCCGAAGGCCACTAGCGGGAGGAGGGAGACCCAGTACTTC.

This clone has just a few counts. The J gene is TRBJ1-1, the V gene TRBV7-9; D not resolved. Per the germline V gene, CDR1 is SEHNR and CDR2 is FQNEAQ (reference sequence). V gave up 8 bases and J gave up 1 base, with 14 bases separating them. CDR3 length: 14 amino acids. CDR3 coding DNA: TGTGCCAGCCGGCTTAACAGCGGGAACACTGAAGCTTTCTTT. Translating gives CASRLNSGNTEAFF.

The J gene is TRBJ2-3, the V gene TRBV5-4, with D maybe TRBD2 (6 bases). CDR3 length: 14 residues. Trimming cost V 0 bases and J 3 bases, with 8 bases left between them. Per germline, CDR1 SGHNT and CDR2 YYREEE (reference sequence). This chain's CDR3 is CASSLASGTDTQYF. The CDR3 nucleotides read TGTGCCAGCAGCTTGGCCAGCGGGACAGATACGCAGTATTTT.

This chain connects TRBV30 to TRBJ1-1; maybe TRBD1 (5 bases). The V gene lost 2 bases and the J gene lost 5 bases, with 15 bases spanning the gap. The CDR3 extends over 14 amino acids. Germline assignment: CDR1 GTSNPN and CDR2 SVGIG (reference sequence). The CDR3 DNA reads as TGTGCCTGGAGTCGGGGGGGGAGCAGAACTGAAGCTTTCTTT. The encoded protein is CAWSRGGSRTEAFF.

CDR3 coding DNA: TGTGCCAGCAGTTACTCGATGGCGGGGGGGCAAGAGACCCAGTACTTC. Translated, it gives CASSYSMAGGQETQYF. This rearrangement joins TRBV6-5 to TRBJ2-5, with 9 bases matching TRBD2. Germline assignment: CDR1 MNHEY and CDR2 SVGAGI. The CDR3 sequence is 16 residues long. J lost 2 bases, V lost 0 bases, and 4 bases had no gene match.

V and J are TRBV28 and TRBJ2-5; TRBD1 or TRBD2 may be the D gene (6 bases each). The germline CDR1 and CDR2 sequences are MDHEN and SYDVKM. V shed 2 bases and J shed 2 bases, with 15 bases lying between them. The CDR3 has 16 residues. The CDR3 sequence is CASSLGRGPQQETQYF. In nucleotides, the CDR3 is TGTGCCAGCAGTTTAGGCCGGGGGCCGCAGCAAGAGACCCAGTACTTC. Variable domain in full (rest from reference TRBV28 and TRBJ2-5): DVKVTQSSRYLVKRTGEKVFLECVQDMDHENMFWYRQDPGLGLRLIYFSYDVKMKEKGDIPEGYSVSREKKERFSLILESASTNQTSMYLCASSLGRGPQQETQYFGPGTRLLVL.

Only one count was recorded for this clone. This sequence joins TRBV29-1 and TRBJ1-1, with D unresolved. Trimming stripped 4 bases from V and 4 bases from J, with 16 bases between. Germline V gene sequence: CDR1 SQVTM, CDR2 ANQGSEA. The CDR3 length is 14 residues. CDR3 bases: TGCAGCGTTGTGTTTTCCCCAAGCGCCACTGAAGCTTTCTTT. Translated: CSVVFSPSATEAFF.

The chain carries TRBV5-1 and TRBJ2-1, with 7 bases matching TRBD2. Germline assignment: CDR1 SGHRS and CDR2 YFSETQ. The CDR3 is made up of 12 amino acids. After removal of 5 bases from V and 9 bases from J, the junction contained 5 bases not matched to a gene. The CDR3 nucleotides read TGCGCCAGCAGACGGACTAGAGGTGAGCAGTTCTTC. It is translated as CASRRTRGEQFF.

The genes are TRBV7-2 and TRBJ2-1, with D possibly matching TRBD2 (5 bases). The CDR3 sequence is 15 residues long. CDR1 and CDR2 from the germline V gene are SGHTA and FQGNSA. Trimming removed 5 bases at V and 6 bases at J, with 17 bases between. The CDR3 is CASSPRPYRGNEQFF. CDR3 nucleotides: TGTGCCAGCAGCCCCCGGCCATACCGGGGCAATGAGCAGTTCTTC.

CDR3 sequence: CASSLGEGTGNYGYTF. As DNA, the CDR3 is TGTGCCAGCAGCTTAGGCGAGGGGACGGGAAACTATGGCTACACCTTC. The gene calls are TRBV11-3 and TRBJ1-2; TRBD1 might be the D (5 bases). Trimming removed 1 base from V and 2 bases from J, with 14 bases in between. CDR1 SGHNT and CDR2 YENEEA come from the germline V gene. The CDR3 runs to 16 residues.

This clone is a singleton in its sample. The chain combines TRBV5-1 with TRBJ1-4, with D unresolved. Between the trimmed V and J ends, which lost 4 bases and 1 base, there was a span of 11 bases. The CDR3 is made up of 15 amino acids. Germline CDR1 is SGHRS and CDR2 is YFSETQ. The CDR3 reads CASSASQITNEKLFF. The CDR3 region has the DNA TGCGCCAGCAGCGCCTCACAGATAACTAATGAAAAACTGTTTTTT.

V gene TRBV7-9 combines with J gene TRBJ2-7; D uncertain. V was pared by 3 bases and J by 2 bases, with 14 bases between. Germline assignment: CDR1 SEHNR and CDR2 FQNEAQ (reference sequence). The CDR3 has 15 amino acids. This chain's CDR3 is CASSFSTTVPYEQYF. CDR3 nucleotides: TGTGCCAGCAGCTTCTCTACGACCGTTCCCTACGAGCAGTACTTC.